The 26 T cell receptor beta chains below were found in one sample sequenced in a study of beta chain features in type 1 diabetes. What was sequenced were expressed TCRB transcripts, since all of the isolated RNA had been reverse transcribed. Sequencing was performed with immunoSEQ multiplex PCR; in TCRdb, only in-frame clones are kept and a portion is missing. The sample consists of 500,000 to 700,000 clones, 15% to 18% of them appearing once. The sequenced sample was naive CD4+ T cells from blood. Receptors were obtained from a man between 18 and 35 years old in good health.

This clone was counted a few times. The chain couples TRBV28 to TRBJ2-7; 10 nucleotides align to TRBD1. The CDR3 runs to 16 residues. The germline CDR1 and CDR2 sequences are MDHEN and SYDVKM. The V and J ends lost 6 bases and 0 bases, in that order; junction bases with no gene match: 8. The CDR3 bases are TGTGCCAGCAGATCACTGGGACAGGGGCCCTCCTACGAGCAGTACTTC. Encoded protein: CASRSLGQGPSYEQYF.

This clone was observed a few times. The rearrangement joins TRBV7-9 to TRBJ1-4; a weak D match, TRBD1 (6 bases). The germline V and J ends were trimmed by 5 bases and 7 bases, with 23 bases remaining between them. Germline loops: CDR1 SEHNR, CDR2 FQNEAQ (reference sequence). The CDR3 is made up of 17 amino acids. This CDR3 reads CASSQQEGVGAGEKLFF. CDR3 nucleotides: TGTGCCAGCAGCCAACAAGAAGGGGTGGGGGCTGGTGAAAAACTGTTTTTT.

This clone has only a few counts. This CDR3 is CAIREPRDRINPKLFF. CDR3 sequence (DNA): TGTGCCATCAGGGAGCCCCGGGACAGGATAAACCCTAAGCTTTTCTTT. The V call is TRBV10-3, the J call TRBJ1-1, with 8 bases aligning to TRBD1. Looked up from germline, CDR1 is ENHRY and CDR2 is SYGVKD. The CDR3 consists of 16 residues. V was pared by 6 bases and J by 13 bases, with 22 bases of the junction left unmatched.

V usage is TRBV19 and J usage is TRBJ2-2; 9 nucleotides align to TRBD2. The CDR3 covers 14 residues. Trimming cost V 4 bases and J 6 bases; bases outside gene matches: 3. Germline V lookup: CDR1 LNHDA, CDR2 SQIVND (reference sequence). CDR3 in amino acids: CASSSGRESGELFF. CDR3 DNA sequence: TGTGCCAGTAGTAGCGGGAGGGAATCCGGGGAGCTGTTTTTT.

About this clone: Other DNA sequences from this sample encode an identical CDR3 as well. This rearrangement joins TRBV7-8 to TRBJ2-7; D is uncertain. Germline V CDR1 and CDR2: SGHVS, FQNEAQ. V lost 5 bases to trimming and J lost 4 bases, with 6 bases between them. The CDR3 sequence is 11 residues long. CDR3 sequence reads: CASSAAYEQYF. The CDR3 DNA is TGTGCCAGCAGCGCTGCTTACGAGCAGTACTTC.

The CDR3 protein is CASSVPGATDTQYF. The CDR3 DNA reads as TGTGCCAGCAGCGTACCCGGGGCCACAGATACGCAGTATTTT. This chain connects TRBV9 to TRBJ2-3, with D perhaps assigned TRBD1 or TRBD2 (5 bases each). Germline V gene data show CDR1 as SGDLS and CDR2 as YYNGEE. Trimming stripped 1 base from V and 2 bases from J, with 8 bases between. This CDR3 is built from 14 residues.

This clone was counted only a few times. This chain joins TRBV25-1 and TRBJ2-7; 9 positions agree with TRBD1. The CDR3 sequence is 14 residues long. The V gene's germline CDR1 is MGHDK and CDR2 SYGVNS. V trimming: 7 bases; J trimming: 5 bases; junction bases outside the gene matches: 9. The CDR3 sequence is CASKLGQGSHEQYF. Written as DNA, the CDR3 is TGTGCCAGCAAACTCGGACAGGGGTCCCACGAGCAGTACTTC.

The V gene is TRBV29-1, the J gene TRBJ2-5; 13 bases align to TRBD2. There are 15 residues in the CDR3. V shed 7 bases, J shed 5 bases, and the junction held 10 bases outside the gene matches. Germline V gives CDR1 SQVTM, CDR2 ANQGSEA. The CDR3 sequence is CSAATSGGPQETQYF. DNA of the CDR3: TGCAGCGCTGCGACTAGCGGGGGGCCCCAGGAGACCCAGTACTTC.

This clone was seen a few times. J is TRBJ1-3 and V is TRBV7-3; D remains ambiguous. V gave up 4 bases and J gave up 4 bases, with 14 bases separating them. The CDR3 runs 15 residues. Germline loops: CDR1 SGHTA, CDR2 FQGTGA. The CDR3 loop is CASSSPRLDGNTIYF. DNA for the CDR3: TGTGCCAGCAGCTCCCCTAGGTTGGACGGAAACACCATATATTTT. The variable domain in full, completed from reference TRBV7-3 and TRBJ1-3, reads GAGVSQTPSNKVTEKGKYVELRCDPISGHTALYWYRQSLGQGPEFLIYFQGTGAADDSGLPNDRFFAVRPEGSVSTLKIQRTERGDSAVYLCASSSPRLDGNTIYFGEGSWLTVV.

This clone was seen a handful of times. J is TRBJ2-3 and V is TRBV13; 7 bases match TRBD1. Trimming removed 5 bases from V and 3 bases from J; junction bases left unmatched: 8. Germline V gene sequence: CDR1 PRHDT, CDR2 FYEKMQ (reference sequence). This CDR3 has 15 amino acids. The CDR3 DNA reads TGTGCCAGCAGCCCCCGGGACAGATTAACAGATACGCAGTATTTT. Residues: CASSPRDRLTDTQYF.

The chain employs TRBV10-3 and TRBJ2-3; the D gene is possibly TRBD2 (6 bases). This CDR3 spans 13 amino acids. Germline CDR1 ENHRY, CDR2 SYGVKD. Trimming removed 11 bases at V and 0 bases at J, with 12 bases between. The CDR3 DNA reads TGTGCCGTTCGACGGGGGAGCACAGATACGCAGTATTTT. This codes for CAVRRGSTDTQYF.

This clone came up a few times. The CDR3 nucleotides are TGCAGCGTTGCAGGGGCCCGCACCGGGGAGCTGTTTTTT. Encoded protein: CSVAGARTGELFF. The rearrangement uses TRBV29-1 and TRBJ2-2; a possible D gene is TRBD1 (6 bases). The CDR3 runs to 13 residues. Germline V gene lookup returns CDR1 SQVTM and CDR2 ANQGSEA. V was pared by 4 bases and J by 4 bases, with 10 bases between.

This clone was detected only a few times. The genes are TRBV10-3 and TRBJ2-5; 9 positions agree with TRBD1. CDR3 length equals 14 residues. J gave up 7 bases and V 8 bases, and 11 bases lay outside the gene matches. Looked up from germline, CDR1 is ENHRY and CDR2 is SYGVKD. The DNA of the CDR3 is TGTGCCATCGGGGGGACAGGGACGGTAGGGACCCAGTACTTC. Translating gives CAIGGTGTVGTQYF.

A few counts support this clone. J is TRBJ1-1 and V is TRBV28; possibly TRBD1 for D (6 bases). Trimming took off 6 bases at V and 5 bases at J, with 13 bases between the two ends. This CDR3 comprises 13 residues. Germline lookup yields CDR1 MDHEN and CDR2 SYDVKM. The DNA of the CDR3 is TGTGCCAGCAGGCAGGAGGGGGTGACTGAAGCTTTCTTT. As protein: CASRQEGVTEAFF. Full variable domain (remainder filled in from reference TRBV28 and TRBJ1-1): DVKVTQSSRYLVKRTGEKVFLECVQDMDHENMFWYRQDPGLGLRLIYFSYDVKMKEKGDIPEGYSVSREKKERFSLILESASTNQTSMYLCASRQEGVTEAFFGQGTRLTVV.

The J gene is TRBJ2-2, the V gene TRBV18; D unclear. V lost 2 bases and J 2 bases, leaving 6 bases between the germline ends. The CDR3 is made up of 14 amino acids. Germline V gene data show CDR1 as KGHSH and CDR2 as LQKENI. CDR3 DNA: TGTGCCAGCTCACCATCCGCTAACACCGGGGAGCTGTTTTTT. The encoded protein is CASSPSANTGELFF. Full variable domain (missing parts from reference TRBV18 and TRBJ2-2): NAGVMQNPRHLVRRRGQEARLRCSPMKGHSHVYWYRQLPEEGLKFMVYLQKENIIDESGMPKERFSAEFPKEGPSILRIQQVVRGDSAAYFCASSPSANTGELFFGEGSRLTVL.

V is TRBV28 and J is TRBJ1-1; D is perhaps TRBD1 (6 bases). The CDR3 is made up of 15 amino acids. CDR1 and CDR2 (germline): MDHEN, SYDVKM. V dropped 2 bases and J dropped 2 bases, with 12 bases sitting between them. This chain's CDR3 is CASSLPGALNTEAFF. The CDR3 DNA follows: TGTGCCAGCAGTTTACCAGGGGCGCTCAACACTGAAGCTTTCTTT.

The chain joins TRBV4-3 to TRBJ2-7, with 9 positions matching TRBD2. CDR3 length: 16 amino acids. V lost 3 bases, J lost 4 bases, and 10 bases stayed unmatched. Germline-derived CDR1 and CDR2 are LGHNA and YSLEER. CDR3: CASSHGFERGAYEQYF. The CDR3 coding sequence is TGCGCCAGCAGCCACGGATTCGAGCGGGGGGCATACGAGCAGTACTTC.

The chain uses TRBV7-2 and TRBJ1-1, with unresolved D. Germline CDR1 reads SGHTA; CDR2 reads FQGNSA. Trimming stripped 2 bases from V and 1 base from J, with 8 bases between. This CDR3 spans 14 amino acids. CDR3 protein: CASSLLGPNTEAFF. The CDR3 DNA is TGTGCCAGCAGCTTATTAGGGCCGAACACTGAAGCTTTCTTT.

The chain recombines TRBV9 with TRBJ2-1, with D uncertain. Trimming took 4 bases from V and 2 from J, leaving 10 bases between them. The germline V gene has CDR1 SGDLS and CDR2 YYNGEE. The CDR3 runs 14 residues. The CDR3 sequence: CASSPGNTYNEQFF. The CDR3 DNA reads TGTGCCAGCAGCCCCGGTAACACCTACAATGAGCAGTTCTTC.

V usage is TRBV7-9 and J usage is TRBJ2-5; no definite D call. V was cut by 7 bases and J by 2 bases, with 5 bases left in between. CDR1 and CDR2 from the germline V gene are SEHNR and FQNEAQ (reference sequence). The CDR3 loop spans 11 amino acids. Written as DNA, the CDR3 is TGTGCCAGCAAGAAACAAGAGACCCAGTACTTC. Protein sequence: CASKKQETQYF.

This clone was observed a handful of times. CDR3: CASSPGQGAHGYTF. The DNA for the CDR3 is TGTGCCAGCAGCCCGGGACAGGGGGCGCATGGCTACACCTTC. The V gene is TRBV6-1, the J gene TRBJ1-2; 12 positions agree with TRBD1. Germline CDR1 MNHNS, CDR2 SASEGT. CDR3 length: 14 amino acids. Trimming cost V 6 bases and J 6 bases; bases outside gene matches: 5.

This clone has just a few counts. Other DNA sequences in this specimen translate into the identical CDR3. CDR3 region: CSARRNYGYTF. As DNA, the CDR3 is TGCAGTGCTAGACGGAACTATGGCTACACCTTC. The rearrangement joins TRBV20-1 to TRBJ1-2; D uncertain. The germline CDR1 and CDR2 sequences are DFQATT and SNEGSKA (reference sequence). This CDR3 spans 11 amino acids. Trimming took 2 bases from V and 2 from J, leaving 3 bases between them.

The CDR3 loop is CASSARDWGSTEAFF. For the CDR3, the DNA is TGTGCCAGCAGCGCCCGGGATTGGGGCTCCACTGAAGCTTTCTTT. The chain has TRBV7-9 and TRBJ1-1, with a possible D match to TRBD1 (5 bases). This CDR3 region has 15 residues. V was pared by 5 bases and J by 4 bases, with 17 bases between. From germline, CDR1 is SEHNR and CDR2 FQNEAQ (reference sequence).

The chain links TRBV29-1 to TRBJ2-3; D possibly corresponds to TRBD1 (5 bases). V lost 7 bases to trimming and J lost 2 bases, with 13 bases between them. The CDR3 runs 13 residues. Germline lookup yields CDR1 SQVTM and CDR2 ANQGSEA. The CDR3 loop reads CSGAGRSTDTQYF. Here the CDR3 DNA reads TGCAGCGGGGCAGGGCGTTCCACAGATACGCAGTATTTT.

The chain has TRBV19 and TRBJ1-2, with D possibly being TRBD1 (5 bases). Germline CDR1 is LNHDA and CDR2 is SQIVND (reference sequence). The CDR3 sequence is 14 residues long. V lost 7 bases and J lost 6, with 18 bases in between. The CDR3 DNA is TGTGCCAGTAAAGGGGTAGCGTCTGCAGATGGCTACACCTTC. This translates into CASKGVASADGYTF. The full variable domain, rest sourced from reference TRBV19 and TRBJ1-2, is DGGITQSPKYLFRKEGQNVTLSCEQNLNHDAMYWYRQDPGQGLRLIYYSQIVNDFQKGDIAEGYSVSREKKESFPLTVTSAQKNPTAFYLCASKGVASADGYTFGSGTRLTVV.

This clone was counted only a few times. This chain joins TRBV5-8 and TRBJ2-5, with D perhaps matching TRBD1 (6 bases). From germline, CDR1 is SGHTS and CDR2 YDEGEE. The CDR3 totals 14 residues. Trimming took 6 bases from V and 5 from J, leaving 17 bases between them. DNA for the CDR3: TGTGCCAGCATCGCGACAGGACATAGGGAGACCCAGTACTTC. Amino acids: CASIATGHRETQYF.